The text below deals with one T cell receptor (beta chain). The data originate from a study of blood T cell repertoires in COVID-19. Study as a whole: Samples taken during acute and convalescent COVID-19 were collected in the United States, Italy and Spain.

Trimming took off 6 bases at V and 3 bases at J, with 9 bases between the two ends. The CDR3 has 14 amino acids. In germline, CDR1 is LNHDA, CDR2 SQIVND (reference sequence). Original data processing: Cell counts per sample came from amplifying reference gene primers. This table comes from immunoSEQ multiplex PCR, and its TCRdb copy is limited to in-frame clones, with some not included. The V and J calls and clone size are taken from that table; D and trimming were inferred from the DNA. This repertoire shows under 250,000 clones, roughly nine tenths found once; its top ten account for around 1.6%. The specimen sequenced was peripheral blood. The TCR originated in a woman in her fifties or sixties who had recovered from COVID-19. The V and J genes are TRBV19 and TRBJ1-6, with D unclear. CDR3: CASRTGVYNSPLHF. CDR3 in DNA: TGTGCCAGTAGGACCGGGGTCTATAATTCACCCCTCCACTTT.